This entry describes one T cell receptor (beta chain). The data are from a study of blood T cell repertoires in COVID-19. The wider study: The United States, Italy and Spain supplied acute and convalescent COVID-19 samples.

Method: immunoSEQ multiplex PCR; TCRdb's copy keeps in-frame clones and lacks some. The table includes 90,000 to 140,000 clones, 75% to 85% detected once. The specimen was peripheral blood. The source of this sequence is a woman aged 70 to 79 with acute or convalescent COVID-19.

The CDR3 DNA reads TGCGCCAGCAGCGCTGGACAGCCTCCAAACATTCAGTACTTC. Amino acids: CASSAGQPPNIQYF. This chain links TRBV5-1 with TRBJ2-4, with D perhaps TRBD1 (6 bases). Germline V gene lookup returns CDR1 SGHRS and CDR2 YFSETQ. The CDR3 has 14 residues. V lost 4 bases to trimming and J lost 6 bases, with 14 bases between them.